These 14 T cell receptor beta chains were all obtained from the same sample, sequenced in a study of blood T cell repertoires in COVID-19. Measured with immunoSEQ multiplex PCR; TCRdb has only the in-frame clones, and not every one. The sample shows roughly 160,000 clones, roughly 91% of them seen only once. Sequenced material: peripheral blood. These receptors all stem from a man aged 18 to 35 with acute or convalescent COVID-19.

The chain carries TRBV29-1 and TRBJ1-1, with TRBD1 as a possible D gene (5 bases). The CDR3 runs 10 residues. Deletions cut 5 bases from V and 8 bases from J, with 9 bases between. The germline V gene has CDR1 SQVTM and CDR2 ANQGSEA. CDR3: CSVKTDEAFF. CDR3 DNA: TGCAGCGTTAAGACAGACGAAGCTTTCTTT. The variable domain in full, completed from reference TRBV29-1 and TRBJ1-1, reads SAVISQKPSRDICQRGTSLTIQCQVDSQVTMMFWYRQQPGQSLTLIATANQGSEATYESGFVIDKFPISRPNLTFSTLTVSNMSPEDSSIYLCSVKTDEAFFGQGTRLTVV.

This chain's CDR3 is CASSGRQGASTNEKLFF. The CDR3 nucleotides read TGTGCCAGCAGCGGCCGACAGGGGGCATCGACTAATGAAAAACTGTTTTTT. The rearrangement uses TRBV9 and TRBJ1-4; 10 bases line up with TRBD1. J was trimmed by 2 bases and V by 3 bases; bases with no gene match: 7. Germline V gene lookup returns CDR1 SGDLS and CDR2 YYNGEE. There are 17 residues in the CDR3. Based on the CDR3 plus reference TRBV9 and TRBJ1-4, the full variable domain is DSGVTQTPKHLITATGQRVTLRCSPRSGDLSVYWYQQSLDQGLQFLIQYYNGEERAKGNILERFSAQQFPDLHSELNLSSLELGDSALYFCASSGRQGASTNEKLFFGSGTQLSVL.

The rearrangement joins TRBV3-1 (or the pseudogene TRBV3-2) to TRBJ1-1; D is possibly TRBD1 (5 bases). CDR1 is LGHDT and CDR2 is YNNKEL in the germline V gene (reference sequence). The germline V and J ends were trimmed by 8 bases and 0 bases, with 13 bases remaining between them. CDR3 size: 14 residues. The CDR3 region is CASSSRELNTEAFF. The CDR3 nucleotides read TGTGCCAGCTCCTCCAGGGAATTGAACACTGAAGCTTTCTTT.

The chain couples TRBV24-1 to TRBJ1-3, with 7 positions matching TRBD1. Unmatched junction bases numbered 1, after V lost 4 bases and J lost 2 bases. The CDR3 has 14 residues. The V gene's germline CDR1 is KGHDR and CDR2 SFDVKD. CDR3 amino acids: CATSEGQPGNTIYF. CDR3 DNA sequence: TGTGCCACCAGTGAGGGACAGCCTGGAAACACCATATATTTT.

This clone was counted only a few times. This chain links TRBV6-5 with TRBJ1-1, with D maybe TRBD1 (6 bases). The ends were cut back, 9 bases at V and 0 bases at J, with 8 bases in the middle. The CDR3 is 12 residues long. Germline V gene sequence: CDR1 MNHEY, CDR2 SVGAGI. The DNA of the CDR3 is TGTGCCAGTGGACAGATGAACACTGAAGCTTTCTTT. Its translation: CASGQMNTEAFF.

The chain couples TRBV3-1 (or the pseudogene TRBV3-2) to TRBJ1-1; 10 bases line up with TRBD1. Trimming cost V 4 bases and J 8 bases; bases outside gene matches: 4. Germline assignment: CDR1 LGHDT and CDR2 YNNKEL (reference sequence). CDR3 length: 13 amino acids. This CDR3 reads CASSPTGGPEAFF. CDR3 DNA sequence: TGTGCCAGCAGCCCGACAGGGGGCCCCGAAGCTTTCTTT.

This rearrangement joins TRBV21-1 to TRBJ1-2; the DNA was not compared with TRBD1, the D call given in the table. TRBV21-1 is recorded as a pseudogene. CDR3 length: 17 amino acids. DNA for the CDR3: TGTGCCAGCAGCTCTCCACTTCTAGGGGGATGTCACTATGGCTACACCTTC. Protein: CASSSPLLGGCHYGYTF.

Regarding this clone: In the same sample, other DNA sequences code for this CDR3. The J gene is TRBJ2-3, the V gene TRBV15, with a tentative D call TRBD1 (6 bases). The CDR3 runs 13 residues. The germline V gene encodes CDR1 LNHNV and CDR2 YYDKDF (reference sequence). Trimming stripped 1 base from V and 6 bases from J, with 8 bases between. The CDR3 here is CATSRAGEDTQYF. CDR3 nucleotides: TGTGCCACCAGCAGAGCAGGGGAGGATACGCAGTATTTT. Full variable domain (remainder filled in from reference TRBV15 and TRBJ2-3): DAMVIQNPRYQVTQFGKPVTLSCSQTLNHNVMYWYQQKSSQAPKLLFHYYDKDFNNEADTPDNFQSRRPNTSFCFLDIRSPGLGDTAMYLCATSRAGEDTQYFGPGTRLTVL.

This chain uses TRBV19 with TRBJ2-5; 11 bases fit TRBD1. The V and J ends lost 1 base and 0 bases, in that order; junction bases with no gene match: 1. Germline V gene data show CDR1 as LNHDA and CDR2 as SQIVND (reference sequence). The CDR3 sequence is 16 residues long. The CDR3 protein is CASSIGGQGDQETQYF. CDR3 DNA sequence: TGTGCCAGTAGTATAGGGGGACAGGGGGACCAAGAGACCCAGTACTTC.

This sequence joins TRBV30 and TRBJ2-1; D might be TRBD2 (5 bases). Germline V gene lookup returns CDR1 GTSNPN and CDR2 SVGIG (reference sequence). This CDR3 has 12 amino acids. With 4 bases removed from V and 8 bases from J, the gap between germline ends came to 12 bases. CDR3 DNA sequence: TGTGCCTGGAACGGGAAATTGGATGAGCAGTTCTTC. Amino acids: CAWNGKLDEQFF. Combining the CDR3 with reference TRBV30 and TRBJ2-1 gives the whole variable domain SQTIHQWPATLVQPVGSPLSLECTVEGTSNPNLYWYRQAAGRGLQLLFYSVGIGQISSEVPQNLSASRPQDRQFILSSKKLLLSDSGFYLCAWNGKLDEQFFGPGTRLTVL.

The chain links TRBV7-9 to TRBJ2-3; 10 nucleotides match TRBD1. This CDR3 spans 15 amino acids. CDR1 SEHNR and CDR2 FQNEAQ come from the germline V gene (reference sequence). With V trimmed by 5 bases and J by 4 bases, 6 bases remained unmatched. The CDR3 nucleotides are TGTGCCAGCAGCCTCCGGGACAGGGGCTCAGATACGCAGTATTTT. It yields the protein CASSLRDRGSDTQYF.

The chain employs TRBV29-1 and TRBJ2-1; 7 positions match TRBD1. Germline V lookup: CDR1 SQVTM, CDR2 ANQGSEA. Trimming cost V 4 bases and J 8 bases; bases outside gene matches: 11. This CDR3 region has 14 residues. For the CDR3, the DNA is TGCAGCGTTGCAGGGAGACAGGGTACTTATGAGCAGTTCTTC. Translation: CSVAGRQGTYEQFF.

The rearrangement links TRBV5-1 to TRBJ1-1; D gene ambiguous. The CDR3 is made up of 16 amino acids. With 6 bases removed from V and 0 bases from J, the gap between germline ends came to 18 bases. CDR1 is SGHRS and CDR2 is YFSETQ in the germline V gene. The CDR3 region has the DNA TGCGCCAGCAAGTCCAGAACCGATATTTTGAACACTGAAGCTTTCTTT. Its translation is CASKSRTDILNTEAFF.

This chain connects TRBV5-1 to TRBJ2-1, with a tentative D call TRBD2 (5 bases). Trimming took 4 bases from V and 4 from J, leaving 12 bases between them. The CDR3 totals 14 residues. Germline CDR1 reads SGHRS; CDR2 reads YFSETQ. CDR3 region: CASSPEGLYNEQFF. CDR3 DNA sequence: TGCGCCAGCAGCCCCGAGGGCTTATACAATGAGCAGTTCTTC.